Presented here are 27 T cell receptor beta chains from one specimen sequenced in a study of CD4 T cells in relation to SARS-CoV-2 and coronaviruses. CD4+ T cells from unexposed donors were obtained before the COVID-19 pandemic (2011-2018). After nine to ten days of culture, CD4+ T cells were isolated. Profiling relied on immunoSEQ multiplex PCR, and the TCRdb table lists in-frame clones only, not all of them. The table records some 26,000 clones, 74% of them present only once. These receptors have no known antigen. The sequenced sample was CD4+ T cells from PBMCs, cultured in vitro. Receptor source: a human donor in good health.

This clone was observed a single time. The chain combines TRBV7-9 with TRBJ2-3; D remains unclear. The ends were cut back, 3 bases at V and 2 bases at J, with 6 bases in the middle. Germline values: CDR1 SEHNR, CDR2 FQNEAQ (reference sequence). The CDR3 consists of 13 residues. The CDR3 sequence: CASSFPTTDTQYF. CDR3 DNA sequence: TGTGCCAGCAGCTTCCCCACCACAGATACGCAGTATTTT.

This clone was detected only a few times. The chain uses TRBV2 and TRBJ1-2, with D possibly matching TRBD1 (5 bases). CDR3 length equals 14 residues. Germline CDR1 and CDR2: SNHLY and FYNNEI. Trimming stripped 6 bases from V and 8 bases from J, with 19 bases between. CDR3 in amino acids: CASRGRGGGEGYTF. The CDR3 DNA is TGTGCCAGCAGGGGCCGGGGCGGAGGAGAGGGCTACACCTTC.

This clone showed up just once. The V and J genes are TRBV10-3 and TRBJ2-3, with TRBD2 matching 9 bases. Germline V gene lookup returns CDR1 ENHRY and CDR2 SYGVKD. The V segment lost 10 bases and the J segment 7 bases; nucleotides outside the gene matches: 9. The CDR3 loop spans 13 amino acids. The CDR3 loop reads CATLAGASHTQYF. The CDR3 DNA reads TGTGCCACCTTAGCGGGAGCCTCGCATACGCAGTATTTT.

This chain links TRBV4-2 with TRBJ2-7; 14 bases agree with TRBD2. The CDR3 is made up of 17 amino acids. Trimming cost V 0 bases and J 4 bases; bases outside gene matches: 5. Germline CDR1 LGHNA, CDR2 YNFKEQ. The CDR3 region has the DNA TGTGCCAGCAGCCAAGAATATAGGACTAGCGGGAGGTACGAGCAGTACTTC. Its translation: CASSQEYRTSGRYEQYF.

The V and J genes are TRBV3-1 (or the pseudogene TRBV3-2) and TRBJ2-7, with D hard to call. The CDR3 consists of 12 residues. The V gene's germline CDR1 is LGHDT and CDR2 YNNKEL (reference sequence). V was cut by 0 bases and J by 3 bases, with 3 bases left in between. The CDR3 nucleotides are TGTGCCAGCAGCCAAGAGGGCTACGAGCAGTACTTC. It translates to CASSQEGYEQYF.

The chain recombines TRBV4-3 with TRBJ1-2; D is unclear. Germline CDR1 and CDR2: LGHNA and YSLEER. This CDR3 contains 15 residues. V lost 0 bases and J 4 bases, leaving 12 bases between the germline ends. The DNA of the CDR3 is TGCGCCAGCAGCCAAGATCTGGGCGAAGTCTATGGCTACACCTTC. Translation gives CASSQDLGEVYGYTF.

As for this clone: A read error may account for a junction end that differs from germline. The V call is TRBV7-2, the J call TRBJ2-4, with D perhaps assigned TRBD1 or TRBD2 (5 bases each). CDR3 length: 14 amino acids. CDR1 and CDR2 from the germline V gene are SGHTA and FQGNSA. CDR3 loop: CASSLAGTSNIQYF. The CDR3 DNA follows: TGTGCCAGCAGCCTAGCCGGGACCTCAAACATTCAGTACTTC. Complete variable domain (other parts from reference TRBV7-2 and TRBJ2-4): GAGVSQSPSNKVTEKGKDVELRCDPISGHTALYWYRQSLGQGLEFLIYFQGNSAPDKSGLPSDRFSAERTGGSVSTLTIQRTQQEDSAVYLCASSLAGTSNIQYFGAGTRLSVL.

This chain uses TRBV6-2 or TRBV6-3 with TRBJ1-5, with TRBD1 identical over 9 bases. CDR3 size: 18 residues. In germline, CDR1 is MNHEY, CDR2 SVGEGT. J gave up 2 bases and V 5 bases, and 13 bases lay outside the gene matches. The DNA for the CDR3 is TGTGCCAGCAGTAAACCGGGACAGGGTAGCTATGGCAATCAGCCCCAGCATTTT. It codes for CASSKPGQGSYGNQPQHF.

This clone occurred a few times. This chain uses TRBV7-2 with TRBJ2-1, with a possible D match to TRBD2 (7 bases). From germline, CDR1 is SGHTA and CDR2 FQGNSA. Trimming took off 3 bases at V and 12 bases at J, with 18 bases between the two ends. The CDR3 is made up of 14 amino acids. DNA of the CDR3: TGTGCCAGCAGCTTCGCGGGGGCCCGCGAGAGGCAGTTCTTC. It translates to CASSFAGARERQFF.

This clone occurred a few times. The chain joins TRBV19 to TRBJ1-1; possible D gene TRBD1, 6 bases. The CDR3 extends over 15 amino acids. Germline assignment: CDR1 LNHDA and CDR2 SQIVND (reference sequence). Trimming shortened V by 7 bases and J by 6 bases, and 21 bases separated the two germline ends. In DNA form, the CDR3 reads TGTGCCAGTAAGACTCCCGGGACACCGACCTCTGAAGCTTTCTTT. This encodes CASKTPGTPTSEAFF.

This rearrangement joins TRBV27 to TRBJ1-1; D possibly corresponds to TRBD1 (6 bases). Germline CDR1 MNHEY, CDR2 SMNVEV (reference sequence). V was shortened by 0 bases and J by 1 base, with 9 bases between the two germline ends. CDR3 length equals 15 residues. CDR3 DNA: TGTGCCAGCAGTTTATCCCCACAGGGGAACACTGAAGCTTTCTTT. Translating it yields CASSLSPQGNTEAFF.

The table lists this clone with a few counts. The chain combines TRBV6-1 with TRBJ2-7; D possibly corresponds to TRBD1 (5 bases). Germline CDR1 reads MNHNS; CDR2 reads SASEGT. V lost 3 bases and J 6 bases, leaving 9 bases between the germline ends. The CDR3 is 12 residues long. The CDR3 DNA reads TGTGCCAGCAGTGAGGCAGGGCTCGAGCAGTACTTC. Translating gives CASSEAGLEQYF.

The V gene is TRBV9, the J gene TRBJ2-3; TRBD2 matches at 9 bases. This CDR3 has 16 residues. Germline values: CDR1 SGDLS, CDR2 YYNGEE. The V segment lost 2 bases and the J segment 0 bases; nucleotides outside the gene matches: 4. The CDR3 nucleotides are TGTGCCAGCAGCGTGGAAGCGGGGGGAAGCACAGATACGCAGTATTTT. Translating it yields CASSVEAGGSTDTQYF.

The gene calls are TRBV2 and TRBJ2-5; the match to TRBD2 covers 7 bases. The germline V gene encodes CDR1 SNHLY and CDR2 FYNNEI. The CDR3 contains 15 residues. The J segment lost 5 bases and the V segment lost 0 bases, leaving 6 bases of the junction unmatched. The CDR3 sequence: CASSEAGTTWETQYF. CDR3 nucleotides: TGTGCCAGCAGTGAAGCCGGGACTACTTGGGAGACCCAGTACTTC.

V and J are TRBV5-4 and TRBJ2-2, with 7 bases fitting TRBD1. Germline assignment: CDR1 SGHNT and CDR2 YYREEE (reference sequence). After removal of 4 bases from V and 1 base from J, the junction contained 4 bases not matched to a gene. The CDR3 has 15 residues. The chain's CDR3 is CASSIDRENTGELFF. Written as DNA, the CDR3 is TGTGCCAGCAGCATTGACAGGGAGAACACCGGGGAGCTGTTTTTT.

CDR3 DNA sequence: TGTGCCAGTAGCCAAACAGGGCCCATGAACACTGAAGCTTTCTTT. It codes for CASSQTGPMNTEAFF. The chain joins TRBV19 to TRBJ1-1; maybe TRBD1 (6 bases). This CDR3 comprises 15 residues. The V gene's germline CDR1 is LNHDA and CDR2 SQIVND (reference sequence). The V gene lost 6 bases and the J gene lost 0 bases, with 14 bases spanning the gap.

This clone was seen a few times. CDR3 DNA sequence: TGTGCCAGCAGCCGGATCGGGAGAACTGAAGCTTTCTTT. It translates to CASSRIGRTEAFF. This chain connects TRBV14 to TRBJ1-1; the D is unclear. CDR1 and CDR2 (germline): SGHDN, FVKESK. The CDR3 length is 13 residues. With 4 bases removed from V and 5 bases from J, the gap between germline ends came to 11 bases.

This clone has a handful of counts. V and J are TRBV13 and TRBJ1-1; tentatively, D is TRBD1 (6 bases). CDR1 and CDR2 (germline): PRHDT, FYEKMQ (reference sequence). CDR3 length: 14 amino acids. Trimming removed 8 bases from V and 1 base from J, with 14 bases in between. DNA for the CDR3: TGTGCCAGCGTCCGCGGGGGGCCGAACACTGAAGCTTTCTTT. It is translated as CASVRGGPNTEAFF.

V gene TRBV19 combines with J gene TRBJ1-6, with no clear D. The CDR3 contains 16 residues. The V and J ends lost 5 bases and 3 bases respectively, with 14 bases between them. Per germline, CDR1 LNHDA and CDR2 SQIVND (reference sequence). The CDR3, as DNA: TGTGCCAGTAGTGAGGGAGGGCAGTACTATAATTCACCCCTCCACTTT. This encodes CASSEGGQYYNSPLHF.

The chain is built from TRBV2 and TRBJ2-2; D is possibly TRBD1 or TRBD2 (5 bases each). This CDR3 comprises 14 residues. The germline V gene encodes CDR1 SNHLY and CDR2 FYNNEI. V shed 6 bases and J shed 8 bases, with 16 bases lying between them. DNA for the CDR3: TGTGCCAGCAGACCGGGACGACCGACGGGGGAGCTGTTTTTT. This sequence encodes CASRPGRPTGELFF.

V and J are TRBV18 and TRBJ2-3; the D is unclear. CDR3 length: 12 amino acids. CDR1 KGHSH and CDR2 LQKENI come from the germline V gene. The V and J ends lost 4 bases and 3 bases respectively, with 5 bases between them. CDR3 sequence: CASSHGTDTQYF. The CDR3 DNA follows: TGTGCCAGCTCACACGGAACAGATACGCAGTATTTT.

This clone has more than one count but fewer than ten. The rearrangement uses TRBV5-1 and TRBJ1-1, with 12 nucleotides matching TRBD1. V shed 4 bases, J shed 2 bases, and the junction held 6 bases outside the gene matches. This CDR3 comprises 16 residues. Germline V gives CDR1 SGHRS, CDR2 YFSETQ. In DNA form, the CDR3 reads TGCGCCAGCAGCCCAGTGGGGACAGGGGGCAACACTGAAGCTTTCTTT. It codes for CASSPVGTGGNTEAFF.

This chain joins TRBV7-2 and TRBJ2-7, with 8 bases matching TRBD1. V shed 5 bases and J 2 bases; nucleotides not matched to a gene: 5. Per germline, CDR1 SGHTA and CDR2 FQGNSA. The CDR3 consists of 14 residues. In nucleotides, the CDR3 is TGTGCCAGCAGCCTGAACAGGGGGGCCTACGAGCAGTACTTC. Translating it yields CASSLNRGAYEQYF.

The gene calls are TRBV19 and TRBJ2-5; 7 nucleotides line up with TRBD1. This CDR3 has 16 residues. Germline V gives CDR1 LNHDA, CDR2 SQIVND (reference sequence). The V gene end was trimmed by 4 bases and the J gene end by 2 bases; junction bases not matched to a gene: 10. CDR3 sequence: CASSRISGTVQETQYF. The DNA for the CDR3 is TGTGCCAGTAGTAGAATATCCGGGACAGTACAAGAGACCCAGTACTTC. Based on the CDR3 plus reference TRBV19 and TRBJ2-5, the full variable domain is DGGITQSPKYLFRKEGQNVTLSCEQNLNHDAMYWYRQDPGQGLRLIYYSQIVNDFQKGDIAEGYSVSREKKESFPLTVTSAQKNPTAFYLCASSRISGTVQETQYFGPGTRLLVL.

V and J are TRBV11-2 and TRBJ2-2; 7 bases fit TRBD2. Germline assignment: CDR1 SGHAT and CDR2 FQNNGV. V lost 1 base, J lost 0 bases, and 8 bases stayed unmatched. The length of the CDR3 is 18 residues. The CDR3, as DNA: TGTGCCAGCAGCTTAGGTTGGCGGGGGACGTCGAACACCGGGGAGCTGTTTTTT. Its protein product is CASSLGWRGTSNTGELFF.

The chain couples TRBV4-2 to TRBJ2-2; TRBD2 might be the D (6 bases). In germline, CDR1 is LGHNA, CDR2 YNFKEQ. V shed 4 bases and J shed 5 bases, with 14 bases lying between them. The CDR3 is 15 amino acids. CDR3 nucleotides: TGTGCCAGCAGCCCGCGGGGCAGCGAGACCGGGGAGCTGTTTTTT. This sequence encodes CASSPRGSETGELFF.

The chain's CDR3 is CASAPGGIRTGNTIYF. Written as DNA, the CDR3 is TGCGCCAGCGCCCCTGGGGGCATACGTACTGGAAACACCATATATTTT. The chain links TRBV5-1 to TRBJ1-3; perhaps TRBD1 as D (6 bases). CDR3 length equals 16 residues. Between the trimmed V and J ends, which lost 7 bases and 2 bases, there was a span of 19 bases. Germline loops: CDR1 SGHRS, CDR2 YFSETQ.